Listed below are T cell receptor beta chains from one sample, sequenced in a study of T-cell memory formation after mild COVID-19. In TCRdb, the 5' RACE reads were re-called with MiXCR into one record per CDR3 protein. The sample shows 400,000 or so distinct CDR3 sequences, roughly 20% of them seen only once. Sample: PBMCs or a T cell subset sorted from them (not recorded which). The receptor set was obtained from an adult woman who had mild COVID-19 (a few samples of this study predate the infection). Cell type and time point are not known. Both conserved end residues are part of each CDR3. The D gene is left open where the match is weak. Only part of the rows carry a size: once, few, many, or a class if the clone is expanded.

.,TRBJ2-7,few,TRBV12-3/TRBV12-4,TGTGCCAGCAGCCTCCTGACAGTCTACGAGCAGTACTTC,CASSLLTVYEQYF
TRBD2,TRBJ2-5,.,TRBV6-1,TGTGCCAGCAGCGCTAGACTAGCGGGTGGTGGAGAGACCCAGTACTTC,CASSARLAGGGETQYF
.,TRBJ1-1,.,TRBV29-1,TGCAGCGTTGAGCAGGGACCGAACACTGAAGCTTTCTTT,CSVEQGPNTEAFF
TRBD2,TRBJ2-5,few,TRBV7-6,TGTGCCAGCAGCTTAGCCGCGGGGGGCCTCGGAGAGACCCAGTACTTC,CASSLAAGGLGETQYF
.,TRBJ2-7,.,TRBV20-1,TGCAGTGCTCACGCACCGGGACAGGCGGCGGGGGAGTACTTC,CSAHAPGQAAGEYF
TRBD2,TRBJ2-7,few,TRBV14,TGTGCCAGCAGCCAAGGGGGACTAGAGTACGAGCAGTACTTC,CASSQGGLEYEQYF
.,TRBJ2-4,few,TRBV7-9,TGTGCCAGCAGCTTAGAGACTCACGGCAAAAACATTCAGTACTTC,CASSLETHGKNIQYF
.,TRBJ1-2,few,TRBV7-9,TGTGCCAGCAGCTTAGCTTCTGCGTTGGGTAGAAGCTACACCTTC,CASSLASALGRSYTF
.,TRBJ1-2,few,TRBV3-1,TGTGCCAGCAGCCAGGGGGCCATCTATGGCTACACCTTC,CASSQGAIYGYTF
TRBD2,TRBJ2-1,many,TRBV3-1,TGTGCCAGCAGCCAAGTAAGCGGGGGGGTCTACAATGAGCAGTTCTTC,CASSQVSGGVYNEQFF
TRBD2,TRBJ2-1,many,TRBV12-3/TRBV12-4,TGTGCCAGCAGCCTAGCGGACCTCTACAATGAGCAGTTCTTC,CASSLADLYNEQFF
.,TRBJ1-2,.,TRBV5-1,TGCGCCAGCAGCTTGGAGGAGGGGAACTATGGCTACACCTTC,CASSLEEGNYGYTF
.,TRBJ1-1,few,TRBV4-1,TGCGCCAGCAGCCTCCTGGGACCCGGACGGACTGAAGCTTTCTTT,CASSLLGPGRTEAFF
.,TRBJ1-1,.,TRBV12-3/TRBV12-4,TGTGCCAGAAGTCCCCCCGGGACTCAGGACACTGAAGCTTTCTTT,CARSPPGTQDTEAFF
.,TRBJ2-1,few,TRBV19,TGTGCCAGTAGTACAGGGTGGGGGACGGATGAGCAGTTCTTC,CASSTGWGTDEQFF
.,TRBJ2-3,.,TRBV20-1,TGCAGTGCTAGAGGACGCACGAGGGGCCGCACAGATACGCAGTATTTT,CSARGRTRGRTDTQYF
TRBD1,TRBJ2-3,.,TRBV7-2,TGTGCCAGCAGCCCGGCCGGGACAGGGGTGGTGTCTAGCGGGCCAGATACGCAGTATTTT,CASSPAGTGVVSSGPDTQYF
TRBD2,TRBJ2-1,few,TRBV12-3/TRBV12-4,TGTGCCAGCAGGGGACTAGCGGGAGTCAGTGAGCAGTTCTTC,CASRGLAGVSEQFF
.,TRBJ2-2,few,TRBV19,TGTGCCAGTACCCTAGGCGGGGGCCCCGGGGAGCTGTTTTTT,CASTLGGGPGELFF
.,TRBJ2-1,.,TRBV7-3,TGTGCCAGCAAACTAGACTTGTCCTACAATGAGCAGTTCTTC,CASKLDLSYNEQFF
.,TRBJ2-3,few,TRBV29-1,TGCAGCGGGGGACTGACAGCTAGCACAGATACGCAGTATTTT,CSGGLTASTDTQYF
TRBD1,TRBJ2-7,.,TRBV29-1,TGCAGCGTTGAAGGTACAGGGGGCTTGAGCGAGCAGTACTTC,CSVEGTGGLSEQYF
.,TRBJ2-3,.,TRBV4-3,TGCGCCAGCAGCCACCCCGGGGCGACTAGCACAGATACGCAGTATTTT,CASSHPGATSTDTQYF
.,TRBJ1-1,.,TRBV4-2,TGTGCCAGCAGCCAACTCGAATACGGTACTGAAGCTTTCTTT,CASSQLEYGTEAFF
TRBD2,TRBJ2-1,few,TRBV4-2,TGTGCCAGCAGCCAAGAGCGGGAGTTGGATGAGCAGTTCTTC,CASSQERELDEQFF
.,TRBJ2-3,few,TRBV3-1,TGTGCCAGCAGCCAAGATCGGCAGGCTCTAAGCACAGATACGCAGTATTTT,CASSQDRQALSTDTQYF
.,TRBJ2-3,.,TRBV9,TGTGCCAGCAGCGTAGTCCCGGGAGGCACAGATACGCAGTATTTT,CASSVVPGGTDTQYF
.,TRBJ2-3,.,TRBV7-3,TGTGCCAGCAGCCTAACAGCCTCCGGAATTAGCACAGATACGCAGTATTTT,CASSLTASGISTDTQYF
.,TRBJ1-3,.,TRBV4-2,TGTGCCAGCAGCTCACCGGGGGGCTATAGAAACACCATATATTTT,CASSSPGGYRNTIYF
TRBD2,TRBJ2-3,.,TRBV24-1,TGTGCCACCAGTGACCGGAGGGCGGGAGCCCGTCAGGATACGCAGTATTTT,CATSDRRAGARQDTQYF
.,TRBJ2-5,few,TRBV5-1,TGCGCCAGCAGCTCAACTAGCACCGAAGAGACCCAGTACTTC,CASSSTSTEETQYF
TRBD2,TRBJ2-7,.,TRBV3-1,TGTGCCAGCAGCCTAGCCGGGACTAACTACGAGCAGTACTTC,CASSLAGTNYEQYF
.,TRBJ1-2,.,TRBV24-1,TGTGCCACCGGGGACATGGGAGGCTACACCTTC,CATGDMGGYTF
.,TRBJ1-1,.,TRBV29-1,TGCAGCGTCCTGACAGGAATTACCACTGAAGCTTTCTTT,CSVLTGITTEAFF
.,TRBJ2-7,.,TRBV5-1,TGCGCCAGCAGCTTGGCCGGGGCCCCTTCCTCCTACGAGCAGTACTTC,CASSLAGAPSSYEQYF
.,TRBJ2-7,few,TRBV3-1,TGTGCCAGCAGCCAAGGGCCCTTCACGGACGAGCAGTACTTC,CASSQGPFTDEQYF
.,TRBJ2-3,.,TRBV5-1,TGCGCCAGCAGCGATACAGGAGCCCTTAGCACAGATACGCAGTATTTT,CASSDTGALSTDTQYF
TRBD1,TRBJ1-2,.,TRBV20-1,TGCAGTGCTAGAGTCGGGACAGTGATGAACTATGGCTACACCTTC,CSARVGTVMNYGYTF
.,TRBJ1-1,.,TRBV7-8,TGTGCCAGCAGCTACGATATAACTGAAGCTTTCTTT,CASSYDITEAFF
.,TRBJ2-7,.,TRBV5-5,TGTGCCAGCAGCTCCACGGACTACGGTCAGTACTTC,CASSSTDYGQYF
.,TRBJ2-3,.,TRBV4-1,TGCGCCAGCAGCCAAGATGTTCCCGAGGATGGCACAGATACGCAGTATTTT,CASSQDVPEDGTDTQYF
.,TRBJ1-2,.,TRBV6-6,TGTGCCAGCAGTTACTCGCAAGCTAACTATGGCTACACCTTC,CASSYSQANYGYTF
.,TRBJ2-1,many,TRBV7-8,TGTGCCAGCGGCGGGTACAATGAGCAGTTCTTC,CASGGYNEQFF
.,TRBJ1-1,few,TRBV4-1,TGCGCCAGCAGCCAACTTAGGGTGGGGAGAGAGACTGAAGCTTTCTTT,CASSQLRVGRETEAFF
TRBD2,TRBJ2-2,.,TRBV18,TGTGCCAGCTCACTACGACTAGCGGGAGCAAACGCGAACACCGGGGAGCTGTTTTTT,CASSLRLAGANANTGELFF
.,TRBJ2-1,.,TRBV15,TGTGCCACCAGCAGAACTTTAGGATCAGGGCAGGGTTGGGCGGCGAGTGAGCAGTTCTTC,CATSRTLGSGQGWAASEQFF